These T cell receptor beta chains were read from a single sample in a study of T cell changes during pregnancy in multiple sclerosis. The assay was immunoSEQ multiplex PCR, and TCRdb's table has in-frame clones only and misses some. The sample records tens of thousands of clones, under 95% being singletons. Here the sequenced sample was peripheral blood, taken in the second trimester of pregnancy. These receptors were obtained from a female donor in good health, enrolled as a control in a pregnancy study. Both conserved end residues are part of each CDR3. D genes are given only for firm matches. Clone size is stated in some rows and not others, as once, few, many or a class when expanded.

>TRBJ2-7|NA|TRBV6-5|NA
CASSWSPTDEQYF
TGTGCCAGCAGTTGGAGCCCCACTGACGAGCAGTACTTC
>TRBJ2-7|NA|TRBV7-6|once
CASSDPGGLYEQYF
TGTGCCAGCAGCGACCCGGGGGGCCTATACGAGCAGTACTTC
>TRBJ1-1|NA|TRBV5-5|once
CASSPTNTEAFF
TGTGCCAGCAGCCCTACGAACACTGAAGCTTTCTTT
>TRBJ2-6|TRBD2|TRBV4-2|NA
CASSQVTGGGANVLTF
TGTGCCAGCAGCCAAGTGACGGGAGGTGGGGCCAACGTCCTGACTTTC
>TRBJ2-2|NA|TRBV2|NA
CASTGGSGRELFF
TGTGCCAGCACGGGCGGGTCTGGAAGGGAGCTGTTTTTT
>TRBJ1-3|NA|TRBV4-2|NA
CASSLGLGTSGNTIYF
TGTGCCAGCAGCTTGGGGCTGGGAACCTCTGGAAACACCATATATTTT
>TRBJ2-2|TRBD2|TRBV5-6|NA
CASSPLRTSGDTGELFF
TGTGCCAGCAGCCCCCTTAGAACTAGCGGGGACACCGGGGAGCTGTTTTTT
>TRBJ2-5|TRBD2|TRBV2|NA
CASRVLAGANQETQYF
TGTGCCAGCAGGGTTTTAGCGGGAGCGAACCAAGAGACCCAGTACTTC
>TRBJ2-2|TRBD2|TRBV4-1|NA
CASSPSQRESGELFF
TGCGCCAGCAGCCCCAGCCAGCGGGAGTCCGGGGAGCTGTTTTTT
>TRBJ1-2|NA|TRBV28|NA
CASSLEGSSYGYTF
TGTGCCAGCAGTTTAGAGGGTTCATCCTATGGCTACACCTTC
>TRBJ2-5|NA|TRBV18|NA
CASSPPIEETQYF
TGTGCCAGCTCACCACCGATAGAAGAGACCCAGTACTTC
>TRBJ1-1|NA|TRBV10-2|NA
CASSSGGVGAEAFF
TGCGCCAGCAGCAGTGGGGGGGTGGGGGCTGAAGCTTTCTTT
>TRBJ2-3|TRBD1|TRBV29-1|NA
CSVAGHRDRGATDTQYF
TGCAGCGTTGCAGGGCACCGGGACAGGGGAGCGACAGATACGCAGTATTTT
>TRBJ2-7|NA|TRBV9|NA
CASSVGTGAYEQYF
TGTGCCAGCAGCGTAGGGACGGGAGCTTACGAGCAGTACTTC
>TRBJ2-6|NA|TRBV19|NA
CASSAGQRNSGANVLTF
TGTGCCAGTAGTGCGGGACAGCGCAACTCTGGGGCCAACGTCCTGACTTTC
>TRBJ2-2|NA|TRBV4-2|NA
CASSSIGDTGELFF
TGTGCCAGCAGCTCCATCGGGGACACCGGGGAGCTGTTTTTT
>TRBJ2-3|NA|TRBV4-1|NA
CASSQDPGPRTDTQYF
TGCGCCAGCAGCCAAGACCCAGGGCCCCGCACAGATACGCAGTATTTT
>TRBJ2-7|TRBD2|TRBV6-6|NA
CASSYSSGSSYEQYF
TGTGCCAGCAGTTACTCTAGCGGGAGCTCCTACGAGCAGTACTTC
>TRBJ2-1|TRBD2|TRBV7-2|once
CASSLLGGGYNVGEQFF
TGTGCCAGCAGCTTATTGGGCGGGGGGTACAATGTGGGTGAGCAGTTCTTC
>TRBJ2-3|TRBD1|TRBV15|NA
CATSEPGQLTDTQYF
TGTGCCACCAGCGAACCGGGACAGCTCACAGATACGCAGTATTTT
>TRBJ2-7|TRBD2|TRBV12-5|NA
CARALADYSGEQYF
TGTGCTAGGGCCCTAGCGGACTATTCTGGGGAGCAGTACTTC
>TRBJ1-5|NA|TRBV7-3|NA
CASSKGLNQPQHF
TGTGCCAGCAGCAAGGGGCTAAATCAGCCCCAGCATTTT
>TRBJ2-3|TRBD1|TRBV28|NA
CASRSRGPLDTQYF
TGTGCCAGCCGCTCGAGGGGGCCTTTAGATACGCAGTATTTT
>TRBJ2-1|TRBD1|TRBV9|NA
CASSLSPGTGYNEQFF
TGTGCCAGCAGCCTTTCCCCCGGGACAGGTTACAATGAGCAGTTCTTC
>TRBJ2-7|NA|TRBV6-6|few
CASSYERRTTYEQYF
TGTGCCAGCAGTTACGAACGGCGAACTACCTACGAGCAGTACTTC
>TRBJ1-6|NA|TRBV4-3|NA
CASSQSKPYNSPLHF
TGCGCCAGCAGCCAGAGTAAGCCGTATAATTCACCCCTCCACTTT
>TRBJ1-2|NA|TRBV19|NA
CASTAGDGYTF
TGTGCCAGTACGGCAGGGGATGGCTACACCTTC
>TRBJ1-1|TRBD1|TRBV14|few
CASSPQGRHTEAFF
TGTGCCAGCAGCCCACAGGGGAGGCACACTGAAGCTTTCTTT
>TRBJ1-2|TRBD1|TRBV18|NA
CASSPGIATGAQYGYTF
TGTGCCAGCTCACCGGGTATAGCAACAGGGGCGCAGTATGGCTACACCTTC
>TRBJ1-2|NA|TRBV5-4|NA
CASSPGQGGYTF
TGTGCCAGCAGCCCGGGACAAGGGGGCTACACCTTC
>TRBJ2-3|NA|TRBV29-1|NA
CSVEGSGGDTQYF
TGCAGCGTTGAAGGGTCAGGGGGGGATACGCAGTATTTT
>TRBJ2-2|NA|TRBV19|NA
CASSIIVGSTGELFF
TGTGCCAGTAGTATTATCGTGGGGAGCACCGGGGAGCTGTTTTTT
>TRBJ2-7|NA|TRBV5-4|NA
CASSLGGQTSSYEQYF
TGTGCCAGCAGCTTGGGGGGACAGACTAGCTCCTACGAGCAGTACTTC
>TRBJ1-2|NA|TRBV7-2|NA
CASSPTGLGYTF
TGTGCCAGCAGCCCGACAGGCCTTGGCTACACCTTC
>TRBJ2-1|NA|TRBV27|few
CASSPTGNEQFF
TGTGCCAGCAGTCCCACCGGGAATGAGCAGTTCTTC
>TRBJ1-3|NA|TRBV6-5|NA
CASSWSGSGNTIYF
TGTGCCAGCAGTTGGAGCGGCTCTGGAAACACCATATATTTT
>TRBJ1-5|NA|TRBV28|NA
CASSNVPRQISNQPQHF
TGTGCCAGCAGTAACGTGCCCCGACAGATTAGCAATCAGCCCCAGCATTTT
>TRBJ1-5|NA|TRBV5-1|NA
CASSLKGGNQPQHF
TGCGCCAGCAGCTTGAAAGGGGGCAATCAGCCCCAGCATTTT
>TRBJ1-1|TRBD1|TRBV19|NA
CASSSTYRGLSTEAFF
TGTGCCAGTAGCTCAACTTACAGGGGTTTGAGCACTGAAGCTTTCTTT
>TRBJ2-5|NA|TRBV7-8|once
CASSLRRQETQYF
TGTGCCAGCAGCTTGCGGCGGCAAGAGACCCAGTACTTC
>TRBJ2-3|NA|TRBV4-1|once
CASSQAHRVEADTQYF
TGCGCCAGCAGCCAAGCACATCGTGTTGAGGCAGATACGCAGTATTTT
>TRBJ1-5|NA|TRBV2|NA
CASSQGNQPQHF
TGTGCCAGCAGCCAGGGGAATCAGCCCCAGCATTTT
>TRBJ1-1|NA|TRBV29-1|NA
CSVERDKGTEAFF
TGCAGCGTTGAACGGGACAAAGGCACTGAAGCTTTCTTT
>TRBJ1-1|NA|TRBV7-9|NA
CASIVSTVNTEAFF
TGTGCCAGCATCGTATCGACAGTAAACACTGAAGCTTTCTTT
>TRBJ2-3|TRBD1|TRBV11-1|NA
CASSPTGGKDTQYF
TGTGCCAGCAGCCCGACAGGGGGCAAAGATACGCAGTATTTT
>TRBJ2-3|NA|TRBV5-4|NA
CASSLAGDLADTQYF
TGTGCCAGCAGCTTGGCGGGAGACCTGGCAGATACGCAGTATTTT
>TRBJ1-3|TRBD1|TRBV30|NA
CAWSTGAGNTIYF
TGTGCCTGGAGCACAGGGGCTGGAAACACCATATATTTT
>TRBJ2-7|TRBD1|TRBV5-1|NA
CASSSPDRAIYEQYF
TGCGCCAGCAGCTCGCCTGACAGGGCCATCTACGAGCAGTACTTC
>TRBJ1-3|NA|TRBV19|NA
CASQGYSGNTIYF
TGTGCCAGTCAGGGCTACTCTGGAAACACCATATATTTT
>TRBJ2-5|TRBD2|TRBV4-2|NA
CASSPIGTSETQYF
TGTGCCAGCAGCCCGATCGGGACTAGCGAGACCCAGTACTTC
>TRBJ2-1|TRBD1|TRBV6-5|NA
CASSNGQGANEQFF
TGTGCCAGCAGTAACGGACAGGGGGCGAATGAGCAGTTCTTC
>TRBJ2-7|TRBD1|TRBV6-5|NA
CASSKTGTGAYEQYF
TGTGCCAGCAGTAAAACCGGGACAGGGGCCTACGAGCAGTACTTC
>TRBJ2-7|TRBD1|TRBV13|once
CASRAQGATYEQYF
TGTGCCAGCAGGGCACAGGGGGCGACTTACGAGCAGTACTTC
>TRBJ2-1|NA|TRBV10-3|NA
CAISESARDYNEQFF
TGTGCCATCAGTGAATCAGCGAGAGACTACAATGAGCAGTTCTTC